This TCR beta chain was captured by sequencing in a study of blood T cell repertoires in COVID-19. The V end lost 7 bases, the J end lost 0 bases, and 12 bases lay between the germline ends. The CDR3 contains 14 residues. The germline gives CDR1 SQVTM, CDR2 ANQGSEA. The assay was immunoSEQ multiplex PCR, and TCRdb's table has in-frame clones only and misses some. In the table there are approximately 61,000 clones, about 77% of which are singletons. The chain has TRBV29-1 and TRBJ2-2, with D possibly TRBD2 on 6 matching bases. The sample comprised peripheral blood. This clonotype originated in a man older than 75 with active or convalescent COVID-19. CDR3 nucleotides: TGCAGCGCTAGTCGGGGGACGAACACCGGGGAGCTGTTTTTT. Translating gives CSASRGTNTGELFF.